Listed below are T cell receptor beta chains from one sample, sequenced in a study of T cells after yellow fever vaccination. TCRdb ran MiXCR on the 5' RACE reads and lists one entry per CDR3 protein. In the table there are hundreds of thousands of distinct CDR3 sequences, 9.5% to 13% of which are singletons. Sequenced material: PBMCs, taken on the day of the first yellow fever vaccination. These receptors all stem from a young man who received the YFV17D yellow fever vaccine. Both conserved end residues are part of each CDR3. A D gene is named only where the DNA matches it firmly. For some rows the clone size is stated as once, few or many, or as a class when expanded; others skip it.

d_call: TRBD2; clone_size: few; j_call: TRBJ2-5; v_call: TRBV2; cdr3_nt: TGTGCCAGCAGGGGCGGGGGGTCCGAGACCCAGTACTTC; cdr3_aa: CASRGGGSETQYF
d_call: .; clone_size: few; j_call: TRBJ2-3; v_call: TRBV7-9; cdr3_nt: TGTGCCAGCTCTGAAAAATTGGGAGATACGCAGTATTTT; cdr3_aa: CASSEKLGDTQYF
d_call: TRBD1; clone_size: many; j_call: TRBJ2-1; v_call: TRBV20-1; cdr3_nt: TGCAGTGCCACGGACAGGGAGCCAAATGAGCAGTTCTTC; cdr3_aa: CSATDREPNEQFF
d_call: TRBD1; clone_size: .; j_call: TRBJ2-3; v_call: TRBV24-1; cdr3_nt: TGTGCCACCAGAGACAGGGGAAGCACAGATACGCAGTATTTT; cdr3_aa: CATRDRGSTDTQYF
d_call: TRBD1; clone_size: many; j_call: TRBJ2-3; v_call: TRBV5-1; cdr3_nt: TGCGCCAGCAGCTTGGACAGGGGGAAGGATACGCAGTATTTT; cdr3_aa: CASSLDRGKDTQYF
d_call: .; clone_size: few; j_call: TRBJ1-1; v_call: TRBV5-4; cdr3_nt: TGTGCCAGCAGCTTGAGTACGGCGAACACTGAAGCTTTCTTT; cdr3_aa: CASSLSTANTEAFF
d_call: .; clone_size: many; j_call: TRBJ2-5; v_call: TRBV20-1; cdr3_nt: TGCAGTGCTAGGTCTGGCGGTGGAGAGACCCAGTACTTC; cdr3_aa: CSARSGGGETQYF
d_call: .; clone_size: .; j_call: TRBJ2-3; v_call: TRBV7-2; cdr3_nt: TGTGCCAGCGGAATCGGAGGGATGGGCACAGATACGCAGTATTTT; cdr3_aa: CASGIGGMGTDTQYF
d_call: .; clone_size: few; j_call: TRBJ2-1; v_call: TRBV7-2; cdr3_nt: TGTGCCAGCGGACTAGAGGACAGGTCTCAGTTCTTC; cdr3_aa: CASGLEDRSQFF
d_call: TRBD2; clone_size: .; j_call: TRBJ2-3; v_call: TRBV11-2; cdr3_nt: TGTGCCAGCAGCTTAGAACGCGGGGGGGTGAGGACGCAGTATTTT; cdr3_aa: CASSLERGGVRTQYF
d_call: .; clone_size: .; j_call: TRBJ1-2; v_call: TRBV4-2; cdr3_nt: TGTGCCAGCAGCTCCACAGGGCTCAACTATGGCTACACCTTC; cdr3_aa: CASSSTGLNYGYTF
d_call: TRBD1; clone_size: few; j_call: TRBJ1-2; v_call: TRBV7-2; cdr3_nt: TGTGCCAGCCATTCCGGGACAGGGGATGGCTACACCTTC; cdr3_aa: CASHSGTGDGYTF
d_call: .; clone_size: few; j_call: TRBJ2-3; v_call: TRBV29-1; cdr3_nt: TGCAGCGTTGTTCCGGTAACAGATACGCAGTATTTT; cdr3_aa: CSVVPVTDTQYF
d_call: .; clone_size: .; j_call: TRBJ2-7; v_call: TRBV5-8; cdr3_nt: TGTGCCAGCAGCTTTAGGGGGGGGGTACTCGAGCAGTACTTC; cdr3_aa: CASSFRGGVLEQYF
d_call: TRBD1; clone_size: .; j_call: TRBJ2-5; v_call: TRBV7-3; cdr3_nt: TGTGCCAGCAGCCTAAGGGCACAGGGGCCCCAAGAGACCCAGTACTTC; cdr3_aa: CASSLRAQGPQETQYF